Listed below are T cell receptor beta chains from one sample, sequenced in a study of regulatory T cells in long-lasting Graves disease. TCRdb ran MiXCR on the multiplex PCR reads and lists one entry per CDR3 protein. The table records some 430,000 distinct CDR3 sequences, 20% to 25% of them present only once. The sample consisted of peripheral blood mononuclear cells (PBMCs), taken when the disease was refractory, from a patient treated with antithyroid drugs. These receptors originate from a female donor with Graves disease. CDR3s include the opening cysteine and the closing phenylalanine or tryptophan. Where a row states a size, it is once, few, many or the class of an expanded clone; other rows omit it.

j_call clone_size v_call cdr3_aa
TRBJ1-1 many TRBV7-9 CASSLGPGQYTEAFF
TRBJ1-3 - TRBV10-3 CAIRTGTDSGNTIYF
TRBJ2-3 - TRBV29-1 CSVEITSGAPGDTQYF
TRBJ2-7 - TRBV7-9 CASSRRPGTGAASGSEQYF
TRBJ2-7 - TRBV3-1 CASSQGGIGYEQYF
TRBJ1-1 many TRBV28 CASSLLDTEAFF
TRBJ2-7 - TRBV7-3 CASSLYVERDTYEQYF
TRBJ2-2 many TRBV13 CASSFGTSGSTGELFF
TRBJ2-6 - TRBV15 CATSRELPLNSGANVLTF
TRBJ2-5 many TRBV15 CATSRNRPGPQETQYF
TRBJ1-1 few TRBV6-5 CASSYLNPETEAFF
TRBJ2-7 many TRBV28 CASSGDLSYEQYF
TRBJ1-6 few TRBV5-5 CASSWGQGEHDSPLHF
TRBJ1-1 many TRBV24-1 CATRDTNTEAFF